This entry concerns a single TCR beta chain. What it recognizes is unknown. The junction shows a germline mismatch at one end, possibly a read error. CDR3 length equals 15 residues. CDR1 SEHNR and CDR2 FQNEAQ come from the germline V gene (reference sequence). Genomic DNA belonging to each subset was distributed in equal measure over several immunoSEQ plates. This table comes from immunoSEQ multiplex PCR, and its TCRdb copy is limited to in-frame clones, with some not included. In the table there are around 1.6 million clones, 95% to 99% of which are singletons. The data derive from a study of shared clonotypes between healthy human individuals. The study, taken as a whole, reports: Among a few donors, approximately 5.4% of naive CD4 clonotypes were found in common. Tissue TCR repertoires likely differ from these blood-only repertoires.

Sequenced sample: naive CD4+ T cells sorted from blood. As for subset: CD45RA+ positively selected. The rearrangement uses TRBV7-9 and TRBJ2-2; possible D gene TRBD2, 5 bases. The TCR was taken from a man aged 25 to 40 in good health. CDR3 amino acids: CASSLDGLRTGELIF. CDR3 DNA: TGTGCCAGCAGCTTGGACGGCCTTCGGACCGGGGAGCTGATTTTT.